Detailed here is one T cell receptor (beta chain). Its antigen remains unknown. Germline V gene lookup returns CDR1 MNHEY and CDR2 SVGAGI. The CDR3 consists of 13 residues. The V and J ends lost 9 bases and 1 base respectively, with 10 bases between them. This entry belongs to a study of T cell repertoires in cytomegalovirus infection. The overall study: It can be stated that public TCR beta signatures indicated CMV infection as well as a matching HLA type.

Study-level points and caveats: Using cumulative public TCR beta family frequency, the authors identified those who carried CMV together with the relevant HLA.

From the reads, TCRdb called clonotypes with MiXCR, one entry per CDR3 protein. Of roughly 720,000 distinct CDR3 sequences listed, less than 40% are singletons. Sequencing was carried out using PBMCs. V and J are TRBV6-5 and TRBJ2-4; the D gene is possibly TRBD2 (5 bases). The clonotype originates from a human donor in good health (CMV status not recorded). Some clones in this sample may be carry-over from other donors' samples. The CDR3 is CASWELAKNIQYF. In DNA form, the CDR3 reads TGTGCCAGTTGGGAGCTGGCCAAAAACATTCAGTACTTC.